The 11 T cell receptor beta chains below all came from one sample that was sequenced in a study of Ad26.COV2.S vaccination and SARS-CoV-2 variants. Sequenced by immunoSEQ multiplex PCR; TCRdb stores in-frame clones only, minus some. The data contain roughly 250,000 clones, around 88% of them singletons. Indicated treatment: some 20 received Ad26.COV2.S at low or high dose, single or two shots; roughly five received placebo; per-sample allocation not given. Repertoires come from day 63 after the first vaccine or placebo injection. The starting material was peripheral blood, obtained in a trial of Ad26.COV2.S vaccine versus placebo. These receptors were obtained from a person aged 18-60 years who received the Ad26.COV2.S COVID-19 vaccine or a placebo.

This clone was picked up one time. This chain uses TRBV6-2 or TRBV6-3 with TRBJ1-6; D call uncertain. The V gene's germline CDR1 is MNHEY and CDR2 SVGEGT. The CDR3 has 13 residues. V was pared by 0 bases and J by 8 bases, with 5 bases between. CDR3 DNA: TGTGCCAGCAGTTACTCGATGGATTCACCCCTCCACTTT. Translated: CASSYSMDSPLHF.

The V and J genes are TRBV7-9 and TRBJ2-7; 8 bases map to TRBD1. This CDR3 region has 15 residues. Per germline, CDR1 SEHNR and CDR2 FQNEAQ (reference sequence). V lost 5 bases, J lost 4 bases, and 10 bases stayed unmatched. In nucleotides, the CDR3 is TGTGCCAGCAGCCTTACGACAGGGGTAATGTACGAGCAGTACTTC. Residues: CASSLTTGVMYEQYF. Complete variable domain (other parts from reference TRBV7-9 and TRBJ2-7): DTGVSQNPRHKITKRGQNVTFRCDPISEHNRLYWYRQTLGQGPEFLTYFQNEAQLEKSRLLSDRFSAERPKGSFSTLEIQRTEQGDSAMYLCASSLTTGVMYEQYFGPGTRLTVT.

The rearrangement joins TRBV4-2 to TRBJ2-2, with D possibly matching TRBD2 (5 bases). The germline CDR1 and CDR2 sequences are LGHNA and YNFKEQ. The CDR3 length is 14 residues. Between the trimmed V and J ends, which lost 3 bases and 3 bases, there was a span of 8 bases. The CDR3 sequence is CASSHGLDTGELFF. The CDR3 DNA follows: TGTGCCAGCAGCCATGGACTTGACACCGGGGAGCTGTTTTTT.

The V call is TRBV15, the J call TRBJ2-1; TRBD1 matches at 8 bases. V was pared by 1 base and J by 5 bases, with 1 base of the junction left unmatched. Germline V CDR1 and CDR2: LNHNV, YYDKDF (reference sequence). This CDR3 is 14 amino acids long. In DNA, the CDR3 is TGTGCCACCAGCAGAGGACAGGGGAACAATGAGCAGTTCTTC. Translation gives CATSRGQGNNEQFF.

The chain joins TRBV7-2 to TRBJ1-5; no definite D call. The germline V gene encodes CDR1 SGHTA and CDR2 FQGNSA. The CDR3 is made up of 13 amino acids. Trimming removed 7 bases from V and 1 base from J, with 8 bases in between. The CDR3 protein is CASTPGSNQPQHF. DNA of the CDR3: TGTGCCAGCACCCCCGGGAGCAATCAGCCCCAGCATTTT.

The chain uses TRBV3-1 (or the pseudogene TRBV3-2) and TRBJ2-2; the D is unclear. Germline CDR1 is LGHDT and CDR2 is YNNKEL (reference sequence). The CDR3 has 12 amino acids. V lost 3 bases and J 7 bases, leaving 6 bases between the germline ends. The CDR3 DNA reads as TGTGCCAGCAGCCACCTTGGCGGGGAGCTGTTTTTT. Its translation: CASSHLGGELFF.

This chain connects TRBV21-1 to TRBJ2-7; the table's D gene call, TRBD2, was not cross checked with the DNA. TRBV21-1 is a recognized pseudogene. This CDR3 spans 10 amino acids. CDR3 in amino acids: CARVMSEQYV. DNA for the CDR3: TGTGCCAGGGTAATGAGCGAGCAGTACGTC.

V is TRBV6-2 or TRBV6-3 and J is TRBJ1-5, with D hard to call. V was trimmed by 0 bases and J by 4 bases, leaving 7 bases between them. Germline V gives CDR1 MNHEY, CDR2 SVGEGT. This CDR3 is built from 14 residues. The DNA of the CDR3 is TGTGCCAGCAGTTACTCTTCCAGGAATCAGCCCCAGCATTTT. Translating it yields CASSYSSRNQPQHF.

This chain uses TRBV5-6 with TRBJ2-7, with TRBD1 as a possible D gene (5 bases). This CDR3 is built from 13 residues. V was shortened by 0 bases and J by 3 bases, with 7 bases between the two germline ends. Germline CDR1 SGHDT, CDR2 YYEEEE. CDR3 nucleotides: TGTGCCAGCAGCTTGGAGGGGCTCTACGAGCAGTACGTC. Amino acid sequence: CASSLEGLYEQYV.

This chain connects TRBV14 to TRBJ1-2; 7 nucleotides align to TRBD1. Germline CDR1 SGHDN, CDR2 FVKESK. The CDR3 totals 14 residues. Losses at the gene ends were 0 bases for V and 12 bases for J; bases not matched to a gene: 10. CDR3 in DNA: TGTGCCAGCAGCCAAGACTTCGGACAGGATGGTCACACCTTC. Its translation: CASSQDFGQDGHTF. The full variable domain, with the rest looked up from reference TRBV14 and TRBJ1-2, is EAGVTQFPSHSVIEKGQTVTLRCDPISGHDNLYWYRRVMGKEIKFLLHFVKESKQDESGMPNNRFLAERTGGTYSTLKVQPAELEDSGVYFCASSQDFGQDGHTFGSGTRLTVV.

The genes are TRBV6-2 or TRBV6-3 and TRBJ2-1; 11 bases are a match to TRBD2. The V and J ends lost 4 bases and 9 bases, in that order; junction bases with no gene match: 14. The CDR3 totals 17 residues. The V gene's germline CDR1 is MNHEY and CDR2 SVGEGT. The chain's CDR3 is CASSSTPARLAGTEQFF. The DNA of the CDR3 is TGTGCCAGCAGTTCCACACCCGCACGACTAGCGGGAACTGAGCAGTTCTTC.